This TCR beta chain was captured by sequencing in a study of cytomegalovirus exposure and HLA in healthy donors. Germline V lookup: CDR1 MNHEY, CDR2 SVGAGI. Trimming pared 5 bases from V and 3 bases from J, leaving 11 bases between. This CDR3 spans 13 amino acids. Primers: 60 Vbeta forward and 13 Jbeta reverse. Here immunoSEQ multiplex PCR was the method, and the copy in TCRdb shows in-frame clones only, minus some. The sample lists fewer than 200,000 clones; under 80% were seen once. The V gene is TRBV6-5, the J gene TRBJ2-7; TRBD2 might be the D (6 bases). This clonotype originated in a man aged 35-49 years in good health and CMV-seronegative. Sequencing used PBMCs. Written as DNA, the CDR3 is TGTGCCAGCAGTGGGACTGGCAACTACGAGCAGTACTTC. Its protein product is CASSGTGNYEQYF.